This record covers a single T cell receptor beta chain. Its cognate antigen is unknown. The sample is drawn from a study of PD-1 blockade in classical Hodgkin lymphoma. Study summary: Administration of nivolumab to patients was at 3 mg/kg intravenously every 2 weeks. Study-wide points: Complete responders possessed baseline diversity comparable to newly diagnosed patients.

With no exception, relapse followed autologous stem cell transplantation in all patients, and brentuximab vedotin exposure varied. V lost 6 bases and J 6 bases, leaving 10 bases between the germline ends. CDR3 length: 13 amino acids. CDR1 is SGHRS and CDR2 is YFSETQ in the germline V gene. The table came from immunoSEQ multiplex PCR; TCRdb's copy has only in-frame clones and leaves some out. The sample contains 35,000 or so clones, roughly three quarters of which appear only once. Material: peripheral blood mononuclear cells (PBMCs), obtained before the second cycle of nivolumab. This chain links TRBV5-1 with TRBJ1-6; tentatively, D is TRBD1 (5 bases). This sequence originates from a human donor with classical Hodgkin lymphoma. The CDR3 DNA is TGCGCCAGCATGGAAGGGGCTAATTCACCCCTCCACTTT. This encodes CASMEGANSPLHF.